These 12 T cell receptor beta chains came from one sample sequenced in a study of Ad26.COV2.S vaccination and SARS-CoV-2 variants. The treatment: about 20 received Ad26.COV2.S at low or high dose, single or two shots; 5 received placebo; per-sample allocation not given. Each sample was drawn 63 days after the first injection (of vaccine or placebo). Repertoires were generated with immunoSEQ multiplex PCR, while TCRdb's copy carries only in-frame clones and drops some. This table holds 400,000 to 500,000 clones, roughly 88% found once. The source material was peripheral blood, sampled in a trial of Ad26.COV2.S vaccine versus placebo. These receptors all come from a person aged 18-60 years who received the Ad26.COV2.S COVID-19 vaccine or a placebo.

The chain links TRBV7-2 to TRBJ2-3; D gene unclear. Germline V lookup: CDR1 SGHTA, CDR2 FQGNSA. The CDR3 is 16 amino acids. V lost 1 base and J lost 1, with 12 bases in between. CDR3 sequence (DNA): TGTGCCAGCAGCTTAGATATTTCCGGCCGCACAGATACGCAGTATTTT. Amino acid sequence: CASSLDISGRTDTQYF.

V gene TRBV4-1 combines with J gene TRBJ2-7; the match to TRBD2 covers 7 bases. Germline V CDR1 and CDR2: MGHRA, YSYEKL. The CDR3 runs to 11 residues. The J segment lost 6 bases and the V segment lost 8 bases, leaving 4 bases of the junction unmatched. In DNA, the CDR3 is TGCGCCAGCGGCGCGGGGGTCGAGCAGTACTTC. This sequence encodes CASGAGVEQYF.

The chain joins TRBV7-8 to TRBJ1-1; D is unresolved. The ends were cut back, 1 base at V and 5 bases at J, with 14 bases in the middle. The CDR3 covers 15 residues. Germline values: CDR1 SGHVS, CDR2 FQNEAQ. Here the CDR3 DNA reads TGTGCCAGCAGCTTAGTAGGCAGTCTCTGGACTGAAGCTTTCTTT. This gives the protein CASSLVGSLWTEAFF.

The gene calls are TRBV11-2 and TRBJ2-2; perhaps TRBD2 as D (6 bases). Germline V gene sequence: CDR1 SGHAT, CDR2 FQNNGV. The CDR3 runs to 15 residues. Trimming took 4 bases from V and 4 from J, leaving 13 bases between them. In nucleotides, the CDR3 is TGTGCCAGCAGCTGGGGAGCCGGGGGCACCGGGGAGCTGTTTTTT. This codes for CASSWGAGGTGELFF.

The J gene is TRBJ2-7, the V gene TRBV7-2; either TRBD1 or TRBD2 may supply D (5 bases each). The CDR3 consists of 15 residues. From germline, CDR1 is SGHTA and CDR2 FQGNSA. V was trimmed by 1 base and J by 2 bases, leaving 12 bases between them. The CDR3 reads CASSLVGTQAYEQYF. The CDR3 DNA reads TGTGCCAGCAGCTTAGTCGGGACGCAGGCCTACGAGCAGTACTTC.

This chain uses TRBV5-1 with TRBJ2-3; 8 bases line up with TRBD2. V trimming: 7 bases; J trimming: 5 bases; junction bases outside the gene matches: 3. The CDR3 totals 12 residues. Germline V CDR1 and CDR2: SGHRS, YFSETQ. The CDR3 DNA reads TGCGCCAGCCATACTAGCGGAGATACGCAGTATTTT. Residues: CASHTSGDTQYF.

V is TRBV21-1 and J is TRBJ1-4; the D call in the table, TRBD1, was not verified against the DNA. TRBV21-1 is given as a pseudogene. CDR3 length: 14 residues. Here the CDR3 reads CASSLGQSNEKLFF. The CDR3 DNA reads TGTGCCAGCAGCCTCGGACAGTCTAATGAAAAACTGTTTTTT.

For the CDR3, the DNA is TGTGCCAGCAGCGCAGGGACTAGAAACGAGACCCAGTACTTC. It encodes CASSAGTRNETQYF. The chain links TRBV9 to TRBJ2-5; 8 positions agree with TRBD2. The V and J ends lost 3 bases and 5 bases, in that order; junction bases with no gene match: 6. Germline V gives CDR1 SGDLS, CDR2 YYNGEE. This CDR3 spans 14 amino acids. The variable domain in full, completed from reference TRBV9 and TRBJ2-5, reads DSGVTQTPKHLITATGQRVTLRCSPRSGDLSVYWYQQSLDQGLQFLIQYYNGEERAKGNILERFSAQQFPDLHSELNLSSLELGDSALYFCASSAGTRNETQYFGPGTRLLVL.

This chain uses TRBV7-8 with TRBJ1-2; 7 bases agree with TRBD1. The CDR3 spans 15 residues. Germline V lookup: CDR1 SGHVS, CDR2 FQNEAQ. Trimming cost V 5 bases and J 6 bases; bases outside gene matches: 12. CDR3 region: CASSPRRDRADGYTF. In DNA, the CDR3 is TGTGCCAGCAGCCCCCGACGCGACAGGGCTGATGGCTACACCTTC.

The V call is TRBV27, the J call TRBJ2-7, with unresolved D. Germline lookup yields CDR1 MNHEY and CDR2 SMNVEV (reference sequence). Trimming removed 4 bases at V and 4 bases at J, with 14 bases between. The CDR3 runs to 14 residues. The CDR3 DNA is TGTGCCAGCAGTTCCCCTGAGCTACAGTACGAGCAGTACTTC. As protein: CASSSPELQYEQYF.

The chain is built from TRBV7-8 and TRBJ2-2; tentatively, D is TRBD1 (6 bases). Trimming stripped 4 bases from V and 2 bases from J, with 17 bases between. CDR1 is SGHVS and CDR2 is FQNEAQ in the germline V gene. There are 17 residues in the CDR3. CDR3 amino acids: CASSSGDGRGNTGELFF. CDR3 bases: TGTGCCAGCAGCTCCGGTGATGGCAGGGGAAACACCGGGGAGCTGTTTTTT.

The chain couples TRBV18 to TRBJ2-3; 12 bases match TRBD2. The CDR3 length is 17 residues. V lost 4 bases, J lost 3 bases, and 8 bases stayed unmatched. Germline CDR1 reads KGHSH; CDR2 reads LQKENI. CDR3 DNA sequence: TGTGCCAGCTCACAAAAGACTAGCGGGGGCTTAACAGATACGCAGTATTTT. It is translated as CASSQKTSGGLTDTQYF.